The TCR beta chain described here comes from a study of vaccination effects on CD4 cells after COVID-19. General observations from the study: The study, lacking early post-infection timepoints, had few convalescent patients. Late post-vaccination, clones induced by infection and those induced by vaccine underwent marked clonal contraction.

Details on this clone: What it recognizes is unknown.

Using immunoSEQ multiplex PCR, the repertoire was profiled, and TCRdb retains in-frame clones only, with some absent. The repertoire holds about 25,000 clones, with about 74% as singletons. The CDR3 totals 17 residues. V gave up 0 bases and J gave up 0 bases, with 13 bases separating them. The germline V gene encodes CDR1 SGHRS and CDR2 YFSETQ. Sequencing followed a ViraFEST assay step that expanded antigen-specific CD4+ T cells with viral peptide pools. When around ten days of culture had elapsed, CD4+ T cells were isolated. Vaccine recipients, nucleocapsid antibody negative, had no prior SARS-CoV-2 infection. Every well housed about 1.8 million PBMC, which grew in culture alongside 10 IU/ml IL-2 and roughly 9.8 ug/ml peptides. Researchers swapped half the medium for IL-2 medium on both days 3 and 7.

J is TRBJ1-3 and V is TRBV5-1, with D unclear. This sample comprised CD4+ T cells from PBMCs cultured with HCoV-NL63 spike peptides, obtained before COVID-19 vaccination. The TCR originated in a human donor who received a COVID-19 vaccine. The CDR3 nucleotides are TGCGCCAGCAGCTTGGGTGCCCCCGGTAGCTCTGGAAACACCATATATTTT. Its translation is CASSLGAPGSSGNTIYF.